This TCR beta chain was found in a study of blood T cell repertoires in COVID-19. Study at large: Spain, Italy and the United States supplied samples that represented acute and convalescent COVID-19. Sample material is recorded as cDNA or gDNA derived from T cells, B-cell-depleted T cells, or PBMCs.

Methods used by the authors: The authors estimated nucleated cell counts from reference gene primer amplification. Some clones are missing from TCRdb's copy, which holds only in-frame ones; the method was immunoSEQ multiplex PCR. V and J calls plus clone size are reproduced from that table; the DNA served to infer D and trimming. The profile shows about 200,000 clones, about nine tenths of them singletons. CDR3 length: 15 residues. Per the germline V gene, CDR1 is MNHEY and CDR2 is SVGAGI. Trimming removed 4 bases from V and 4 bases from J; junction bases left unmatched: 8. The sequenced sample was peripheral blood. This sequence originates from a man aged 55 to 70 who had recovered from COVID-19. The chain couples TRBV6-5 to TRBJ1-2; 8 bases agree with TRBD1. The CDR3 is CASSSWTGKAYGYTF. The CDR3 DNA reads as TGTGCCAGCAGTTCCTGGACAGGGAAGGCCTATGGCTACACCTTC.